The rows below give T cell receptor beta chains drawn from one sample of a study of T cells after yellow fever vaccination. TCRdb used MiXCR to reprocess the 5' RACE reads, holding one entry per CDR3 protein. The sample consists of 250,000 to 400,000 distinct CDR3 sequences, 4.1% of them appearing once. The sequenced sample was PBMCs, obtained 5 days after the yellow fever booster vaccination. The receptors were sampled from a man between 18 and 29 years old who received the YFV17D yellow fever vaccine. CDR3s include the opening cysteine and the closing phenylalanine or tryptophan. The D gene is left open where the match is weak. Some rows have no size entry. The others give once, few or many, or a class for an expanded clone.

v_gene	abundance	d_gene	j_gene	CDR3nt	CDR3aa
TRBV6-2/TRBV6-3	many	TRBD2	TRBJ2-7	TGTGCCAGCAGTTCGCTAGCGGGGGGGAGCTCCTACGAGCAGTACTTC	CASSSLAGGSSYEQYF
TRBV2	.	.	TRBJ2-2	TGTGCCACCCACCCCGGACGGGCGAACACCGGGGAGCTGTTTTTT	CATHPGRANTGELFF
TRBV3-1	.	.	TRBJ2-7	TGTGCCAGCAGGATAGGCTACGAGCAGTACTTC	CASRIGYEQYF
TRBV6-6	many	.	TRBJ1-5	TGTGCCAGCAGTTACTCGCGCCCTAATCTGCCCCAGCATTTT	CASSYSRPNLPQHF
TRBV28	.	TRBD1	TRBJ1-1	TGTGCCAGCAGGCTGGGACAGACGAACACTGAAGCTTTCTTT	CASRLGQTNTEAFF
TRBV5-1	few	.	TRBJ2-3	TGCGCCAGCAGCAGCGATGTTGAGCAGGACTACACAGATACGCAGTATTTT	CASSSDVEQDYTDTQYF
TRBV12-3/TRBV12-4	few	TRBD2	TRBJ2-3	TGTGCCAGCGGGAGTAGCGGGGTCACAGATACGCAGTATTTT	CASGSSGVTDTQYF
TRBV19	.	.	TRBJ1-5	TGTGCCAGTACTGGTTCTATGGTTCAGCCCCAGCATTTT	CASTGSMVQPQHF
TRBV7-9	few	.	TRBJ2-7	TGTGCCAGCAGCTTGGGGGTATTGGACGAGCAGTACTTC	CASSLGVLDEQYF
TRBV6-2/TRBV6-3	.	.	TRBJ1-1	TGTGCCAGCAGTTACCCGGCGCTATCCGAAGCTTTCTTT	CASSYPALSEAFF
TRBV18	.	TRBD2	TRBJ2-1	TGTGCCAGCTCTGTGACTAGCGGGGTTGTCAATGAGCAGTTCTTC	CASSVTSGVVNEQFF
TRBV5-1	.	.	TRBJ1-2	TGCGCCAGCAGCTTCGGATCAGGGGATGCTGGCTACACCTTC	CASSFGSGDAGYTF
TRBV19	few	.	TRBJ2-1	TGTGCCAGTAGTATAGCCGGACTGAGCTCCTACAATGAGCAGTTCTTC	CASSIAGLSSYNEQFF
TRBV12-3/TRBV12-4	.	TRBD2	TRBJ2-3	TGTGCCAGCAGTGGGGGCCGCGGGGGGGCTGAAGATACGCAGTATTTT	CASSGGRGGAEDTQYF
TRBV29-1	few	TRBD2	TRBJ2-7	TGCAGCGTTGAGCCCCCGGGGGGACCTCAGTACTTC	CSVEPPGGPQYF
TRBV4-3	few	TRBD2	TRBJ2-5	TGCGCCAGCAGCCAAGGGGCTAGCGGGGGGGCCCCCCAAGAGACCCAGTACTTC	CASSQGASGGAPQETQYF
TRBV7-3	many	.	TRBJ2-1	TGTGCCAGCAGCCCTACTAGTGGCAATGAGCAGTTCTTC	CASSPTSGNEQFF
TRBV2	many	TRBD2	TRBJ2-3	TGTGCCAGCAAACTAGCGGGCGGGGCAGATACGCAGTATTTT	CASKLAGGADTQYF
TRBV5-1	.	.	TRBJ2-1	TGCGCCAGCAGCTCGCAGGGGCAGAATGAGCAGTTCTTC	CASSSQGQNEQFF
TRBV12-3/TRBV12-4	.	.	TRBJ1-1	TGTGCCAGCAGTCGCCCAAGGACGGCTATGAACACTGAAGCTTTCTTT	CASSRPRTAMNTEAFF
TRBV7-3	.	TRBD1	TRBJ2-1	TGTGCCAGCAGCTCCGGGCGAGGGGGCCCCTCTTGGAGGGAGCAGTTCTTC	CASSSGRGGPSWREQFF
TRBV25-1	.	TRBD1	TRBJ2-1	TGTGCCAGCAGTGACATTCAGGGGGCCGCCTACAATGAGCAGTTCTTC	CASSDIQGAAYNEQFF
TRBV24-1	.	.	TRBJ2-5	TGTGCCACCAGTGATTCCGGGGTAGAGACCCAGTACTTC	CATSDSGVETQYF
TRBV5-1	.	.	TRBJ2-4	TGCGCCAGCAGCCCGGCCGTTGGACAGACAAACATTCAGTACTTC	CASSPAVGQTNIQYF
TRBV6-5	many	TRBD1	TRBJ1-4	TGTGCCAGCAGACGAACAGGGGTCCAGGAAAAACTGTTTTTT	CASRRTGVQEKLFF
TRBV27	.	TRBD1	TRBJ2-3	TGTGCCAGCACCAAGGGGGTTGGGACAGGGGCAGATACGCAGTATTTT	CASTKGVGTGADTQYF
TRBV25-1	many	TRBD1	TRBJ1-4	TGTGCCAGCAGTGACCTCCAGGGGGTGGGTGAAAAACTGTTTTTT	CASSDLQGVGEKLFF
TRBV29-1	few	.	TRBJ2-1	TGCAGCGTACAACCTTTTACAGGACATCATGAGCAGTTCTTC	CSVQPFTGHHEQFF
TRBV5-1	.	.	TRBJ2-2	TGCGCCAGCAGCTTGTTCTATCGCGGGGTTGGAGCCGGGGAGCTGTTTTTT	CASSLFYRGVGAGELFF
TRBV5-1	many	TRBD2	TRBJ2-3	TGCGCCAGCAGCTTCGGACTAGCGGGGGACGTCGACACAGATACGCAGTATTTT	CASSFGLAGDVDTDTQYF
TRBV4-3	few	.	TRBJ1-2	TGCGCCAGCAGCCAAGAGGCAGGCCTAGGCTACACCTTC	CASSQEAGLGYTF
TRBV12-3/TRBV12-4	many	TRBD1	TRBJ1-5	TGTGCCAGCAGCTCGACAGGGTATAGCAATCAGCCCCAGCATTTT	CASSSTGYSNQPQHF